The 12 T cell receptor beta chains in this list originate from one sample, sequenced in a study of blood T cells in healthy people across ages. With a J-beta primer mix and a sample-barcoded 5' primer, a second PCR ran roughly 6 to 11 cycles. TCRdb re-derived calls from the 5' RACE reads in MiXCR, one entry per CDR3 protein. The profile shows 600,000 to 800,000 distinct CDR3 sequences, more than 45% of them singletons. The sample taken for sequencing was blood. Every receptor here comes from a woman over 75 in good health.

This clonotype was counted ten times or more. The gene calls are TRBV15 and TRBJ2-1; no definite D call. Trimming cost V 0 bases and J 10 bases, with 16 bases left between them. This CDR3 contains 15 residues. Looked up from germline, CDR1 is LNHNV and CDR2 is YYDKDF (reference sequence). The CDR3 coding sequence is TGTGCCACCAGCAGAGATATAGGGCAGATCGACGAGCAGTTCTTC. Translating it yields CATSRDIGQIDEQFF.

This clonotype was counted many times. V gene TRBV6-6 combines with J gene TRBJ2-3, with D perhaps TRBD2 (5 bases). Germline CDR1 MNHNY, CDR2 SVGAGI (reference sequence). The V end lost 8 bases, the J end lost 2 bases, and 17 bases lay between the germline ends. The CDR3 has 15 residues. The CDR3 spells CASALFSSPTDTQYF. The CDR3 DNA follows: TGTGCCAGCGCCTTATTCTCTAGCCCCACAGATACGCAGTATTTT.

This chain uses TRBV18 with TRBJ1-5; D perhaps matches TRBD1 (6 bases). V lost 1 base, J lost 3 bases, and 10 bases lay in between. The CDR3 has 15 residues. Germline V lookup: CDR1 KGHSH, CDR2 LQKENI. The CDR3 is CASSPQTGINQPQHF. The CDR3 bases are TGTGCCAGCTCACCACAGACAGGTATCAATCAGCCCCAGCATTTT. The variable domain in full, with the rest retrieved from reference TRBV18 and TRBJ1-5, is NAGVMQNPRHLVRRRGQEARLRCSPMKGHSHVYWYRQLPEEGLKFMVYLQKENIIDESGMPKERFSAEFPKEGPSILRIQQVVRGDSAAYFCASSPQTGINQPQHFGDGTRLSIL.

The chain couples TRBV28 to TRBJ2-3; D is undetermined. V was trimmed by 8 bases and J by 2 bases, leaving 8 bases between them. This CDR3 has 12 residues. The V gene's germline CDR1 is MDHEN and CDR2 SYDVKM. The CDR3 loop is CASGLFTDTQYF. CDR3 DNA: TGTGCCAGCGGGCTGTTCACAGATACGCAGTATTTT.

The chain uses TRBV29-1 and TRBJ2-4; D remains ambiguous. The V gene lost 1 base and the J gene lost 9 bases, with 22 bases spanning the gap. CDR3 size: 16 residues. CDR1 and CDR2 (germline): SQVTM, ANQGSEA. In DNA, the CDR3 is TGCAGCGTTGAAGTTGGGGATCTGCCCCGAACCTCCATTCAGTACTTC. Encoded protein: CSVEVGDLPRTSIQYF.

J is TRBJ2-5 and V is TRBV12-3 or TRBV12-4; D is undetermined. The CDR3 extends over 15 amino acids. V was cut by 3 bases and J by 4 bases, with 15 bases left in between. CDR3 DNA: TGTGCCAGCAGTTTGGTCCCCCTGAATGGAGAGACCCAGTACTTC. Its protein is CASSLVPLNGETQYF.

This chain connects TRBV6-1 to TRBJ2-3, with 7 bases that match TRBD1. After removal of 5 bases from V and 7 bases from J, the junction contained 12 bases not matched to a gene. The CDR3 runs to 15 residues. CDR1 is MNHNS and CDR2 is SASEGT in the germline V gene. For the CDR3, the DNA is TGTGCCAGCAGTCGACCGACAGGGCCCTCCTATACGCAGTATTTT. This codes for CASSRPTGPSYTQYF.

Concerning this clonotype itself: A much larger clone is a single base away; this may be a read error. This chain uses TRBV20-1 with TRBJ1-4; 9 bases are shared with TRBD1. From germline, CDR1 is DFQATT and CDR2 SNEGSKA (reference sequence). The CDR3 is 15 residues long. The CDR3 region has the DNA TGCAATGCTAAGAATCCGGGACAGGGAAGTGAAAAACTGTTTTTT. Protein: CNAKNPGQGSEKLFF.

CDR3: CSASLGALYEQYF. CDR3 nucleotide sequence: TGCAGTGCTAGTTTGGGCGCTCTCTACGAGCAGTACTTC. V gene TRBV20-1 combines with J gene TRBJ2-5; D gene ambiguous. The J call may not be correct, given that the DNA end is closer to TRBJ2-7. Germline V gene sequence: CDR1 DFQATT, CDR2 SNEGSKA (reference sequence). The CDR3 is 13 amino acids.

Here the CDR3 DNA reads TGCGCCAGCAGCATTGGGACAGCCAGCTCCTATAATTCACCCCTCCACTTT. Translating gives CASSIGTASSYNSPLHF. The rearrangement joins TRBV5-1 to TRBJ1-6, with 7 bases lining up with TRBD1. The CDR3 spans 17 residues. Germline-derived CDR1 and CDR2 are SGHRS and YFSETQ. V dropped 4 bases and J dropped 0; count of bases not matched to a gene: 7.

This clonotype was detected a few times. The rearrangement joins TRBV11-1 to TRBJ2-3; D gene ambiguous. Trimming pared 6 bases from V and 3 bases from J, leaving 10 bases between. CDR3 size: 13 residues. Germline values: CDR1 SGHAT, CDR2 FQDESV (reference sequence). The CDR3: CASSPARTDTQYF. CDR3 coding DNA: TGTGCCAGCAGTCCAGCCCGGACAGATACGCAGTATTTT.

This clonotype was seen repeatedly, ten times or more. The chain carries TRBV29-1 and TRBJ1-2; TRBD1 aligns across 8 bases. This CDR3 is built from 14 residues. V lost 7 bases and J lost 5; bases outside the gene matches: 12. Germline V gene lookup returns CDR1 SQVTM and CDR2 ANQGSEA. The CDR3 loop is CSATRTGKDYGYTF. The CDR3 nucleotides read TGCAGCGCGACGCGGACAGGGAAGGATTATGGCTACACCTTC.